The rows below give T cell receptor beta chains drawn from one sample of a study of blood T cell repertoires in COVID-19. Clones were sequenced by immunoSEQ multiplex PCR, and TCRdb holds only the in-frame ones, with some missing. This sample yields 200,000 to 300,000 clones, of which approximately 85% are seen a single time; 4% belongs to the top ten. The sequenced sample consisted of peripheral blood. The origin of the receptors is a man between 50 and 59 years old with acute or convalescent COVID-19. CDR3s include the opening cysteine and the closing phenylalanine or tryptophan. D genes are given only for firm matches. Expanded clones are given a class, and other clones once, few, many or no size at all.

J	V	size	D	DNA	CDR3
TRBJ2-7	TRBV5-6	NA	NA	TGTGCCAGCAGCTCCTCAGGGCGAAGCTCCTACGAGCAGTACTTC	CASSSSGRSSYEQYF
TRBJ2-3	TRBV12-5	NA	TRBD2	TGTGCTAGTGGTTTGGTCCCTACGCACCTAATAGCGGGCAGATTGGAAAGCACAGATACGCAGTATTTT	CASGLVPTHLIAGRLESTDTQYF
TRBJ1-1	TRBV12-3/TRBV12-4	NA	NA	TGTGCCAGCAGTTCAGGACAGCTCTCTGAAGCTTTCTTT	CASSSGQLSEAFF
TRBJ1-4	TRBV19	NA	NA	TGTGCCAGTAGTGTACAAACAGGGTTTAATGAAAAACTGTTTTTT	CASSVQTGFNEKLFF
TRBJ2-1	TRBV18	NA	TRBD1	TGTGCCAGCTCACCACCGGACAGGGGGCTTTACAGTGAGCAGTTCTTC	CASSPPDRGLYSEQFF
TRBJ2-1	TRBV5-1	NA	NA	TGCGCCAGCAGCTTACAAGTCTATGAGCAGTTCTTC	CASSLQVYEQFF
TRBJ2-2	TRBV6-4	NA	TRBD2	TGTGCCAGCAGTGGGGAACCGAGCGGGGCCGGGGAGCTGTTTTTT	CASSGEPSGAGELFF
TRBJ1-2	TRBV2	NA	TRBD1	TGTGCCAGCAGTGAGGCGGGACAGGGTAACTATGGCTACACCTTC	CASSEAGQGNYGYTF
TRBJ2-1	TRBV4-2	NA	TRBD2	TGTGCCAGCAGCCAACCTTTCGGCGGGGGGCCCGCCGATGAGCAGTTCTTC	CASSQPFGGGPADEQFF
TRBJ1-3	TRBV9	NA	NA	TGTGCCAGCAGCGGCACAGGGACTGGAAACACCATATATTTT	CASSGTGTGNTIYF
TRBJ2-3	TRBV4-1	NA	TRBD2	TGCGCCAGCAGCCACCCTAGCGGGGGGCCTGATACGCAGTATTTT	CASSHPSGGPDTQYF
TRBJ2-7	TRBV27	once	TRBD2	TGTGCCAGCAGTTTATCCCTAGCGGGAGTTCACGAGCAGTACTTC	CASSLSLAGVHEQYF
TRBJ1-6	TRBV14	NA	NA	TGTGCCAGCAGCCCCGCGAAAGGAGGGTCACCCCTCCACTTT	CASSPAKGGSPLHF
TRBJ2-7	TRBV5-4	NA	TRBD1	TGTGCCAGCAGCTTAGGGACAGGGGGCTTCAACGAGCAGTACTTC	CASSLGTGGFNEQYF
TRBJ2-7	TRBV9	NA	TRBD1	TGTGCCAGCAGCCGACAGGGTTTTAAAGCATCGGAGCAGTACTTC	CASSRQGFKASEQYF
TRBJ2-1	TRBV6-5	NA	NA	TGTGCCAGCAGTTACGGTAGCGGCCGTTCCACTGAGCAGTTCTTC	CASSYGSGRSTEQFF
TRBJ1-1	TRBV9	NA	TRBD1	TGTGCCAGCAGCGGGACAGGGGGGAGCATGAACACTGAAGCTTTCTTT	CASSGTGGSMNTEAFF
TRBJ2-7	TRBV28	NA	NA	TGTGCCAGCAGTTTATCGGGTAACGAGCAGTACTTC	CASSLSGNEQYF
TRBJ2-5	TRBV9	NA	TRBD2	TGTGCCAGCAGCGTCCACCCCTCTAGCGGGGGGACACAAGAGACCCAGTACTTC	CASSVHPSSGGTQETQYF
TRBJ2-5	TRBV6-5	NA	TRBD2	TGTGCCAGCAGCACAGCGGGGGAACAAGAGACCCAGTACTTC	CASSTAGEQETQYF
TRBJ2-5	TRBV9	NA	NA	TGTGCCAGCAGCGTGTCCCTCCAAGAGACCCAGTACTTC	CASSVSLQETQYF
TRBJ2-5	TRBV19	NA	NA	TGTGCCAGTGATCTGGGAGGACGGGGAGAGACCCAGTACTTC	CASDLGGRGETQYF
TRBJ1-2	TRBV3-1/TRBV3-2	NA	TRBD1	TGTGCCAGCAGCCAAGATAAACCATCGAGGGGGCACACCTTC	CASSQDKPSRGHTF
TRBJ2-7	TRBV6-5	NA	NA	TGTGCCAGCAGCACAGACCACTACGAGCAGTACTTC	CASSTDHYEQYF
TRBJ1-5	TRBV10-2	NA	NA	TGCGCCAGCAGTCCGGGGTCTGGTATTAGCAATCAGCCCCAGCATTTT	CASSPGSGISNQPQHF
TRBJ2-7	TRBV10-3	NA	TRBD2	TGTGCCATCAGTGAGTCTACTAGCGGGAGGGCCCCCTACGAGCAGTACTTC	CAISESTSGRAPYEQYF
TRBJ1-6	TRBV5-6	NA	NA	TGTGCCAGCAGCTTGTACACGTCACCCCTCCACTTT	CASSLYTSPLHF
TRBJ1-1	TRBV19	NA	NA	TGTGCCAGTAGTACCCTCTCCGGACAGATCCGGAACACTGAAGCTTTCTTT	CASSTLSGQIRNTEAFF
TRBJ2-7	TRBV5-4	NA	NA	TGTGCCAGCAGCCCGAGATCGGGACACCTAATTAAGCAGTACTTC	CASSPRSGHLIKQYF
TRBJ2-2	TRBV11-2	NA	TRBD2	TGTGCCAGCAGCTTCCGGACTAGCGGGAGCGCGGAGCTGTTTTTT	CASSFRTSGSAELFF
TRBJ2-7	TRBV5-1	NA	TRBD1	TGCGCCAGCAGTTACGACAGGGGTCCAAGGTGGGTCTACGAGCAGTACTTC	CASSYDRGPRWVYEQYF
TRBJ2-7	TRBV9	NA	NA	TGTGCCAGCAGCGTAGGGGGCGGAACCTACGAGCAGTACTTC	CASSVGGGTYEQYF
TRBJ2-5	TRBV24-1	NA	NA	TGTGCCACCAGTGATTTATCGGAGACCCAGTACTTC	CATSDLSETQYF
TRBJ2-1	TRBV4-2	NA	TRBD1	TGTGCCAGCAGCCAAGCTTCCCGAGCCGGGACAGGGATGAATGAGCAGTTCTTC	CASSQASRAGTGMNEQFF
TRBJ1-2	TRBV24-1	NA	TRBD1	TGTGCCACCAGTGCCACCGGGACAGGCCATGGCTACACCTTC	CATSATGTGHGYTF